These T cell receptor beta chains were read from a single sample in a study of blood T cell repertoires in COVID-19. Produced via immunoSEQ multiplex PCR; TCRdb's table is partial and in-frame only. The data hold a few hundred thousand clones, with roughly 84% observed a single time. What was sequenced was PBMCs or T cells enriched from blood (not recorded which). The receptors originated from a woman in her 40s who had recovered from COVID-19. CDR3s include the opening cysteine and the closing phenylalanine or tryptophan. A D gene is named only where the DNA matches it firmly. Rows may omit the clone size; those that give it use once, few, many or a size class.

>TRBJ2-1|NA|TRBV28|NA
TGTGCCAGCAGTTTACTAGGCTCCTACAATGAGCAGTTCTTC
CASSLLGSYNEQFF
>TRBJ2-5|TRBD2|TRBV2|NA
TGTGCCAGCGAACTAGCGGGAGGGGAGACCCAGTACTTC
CASELAGGETQYF
>TRBJ2-5|TRBD2|TRBV5-1|NA
TGCGCCACTCGGGCGGGAGCCTACCAAGAGACCCAGTACTTC
CATRAGAYQETQYF
>TRBJ2-1|TRBD1|TRBV5-7|NA
TGTGCCAGCAGCCCCCGACAGGGGTTGACCTACAATGAGCAGTTCTTC
CASSPRQGLTYNEQFF
>TRBJ2-1|NA|TRBV18|NA
TGTGCCAGCTCGCCTACCCGGGTCCAGGGCTACAATGAGCAGTTCTTC
CASSPTRVQGYNEQFF
>TRBJ2-3|TRBD2|TRBV7-2|once
TGTGCCAGCAGCTTAGGTAGCGGGACTTCAGATACGCAGTATTTT
CASSLGSGTSDTQYF
>TRBJ2-3|TRBD2|TRBV2|NA
TGTGCCAGCCGGGGCGGGAGGGCCTTAAGCACAGATACGCAGTATTTT
CASRGGRALSTDTQYF
>TRBJ1-2|NA|TRBV6-5|NA
TGTGCCAGCAGCTTACAGGGACCGAATGGCTACACCTTC
CASSLQGPNGYTF
>TRBJ2-7|TRBD1|TRBV5-1|NA
TGCGCCAGCAGCGCAACAGGGGTCGGCTCCTACGAGCAGTACTTC
CASSATGVGSYEQYF
>TRBJ2-1|NA|TRBV11-2|NA
TGTGCCAGCAGCTATACTTACAATGAGCAGTTCTTC
CASSYTYNEQFF
>TRBJ1-6|TRBD1|TRBV11-2|NA
TGTGCCAGCAGCTTTGGGACAGGCCATAATTCACCCCTCCACTTT
CASSFGTGHNSPLHF
>TRBJ1-5|NA|TRBV6-5|NA
TGTGCCAGCAGTTTACAGAGCAATCAGCCCCAGCATTTT
CASSLQSNQPQHF
>TRBJ1-1|NA|TRBV11-2|NA
TGTGCCAGCAGCCCGTGGTGGGGGGGAGCTTTCTTT
CASSPWWGGAFF
>TRBJ2-1|TRBD2|TRBV5-6|NA
TGTGCCAGCAGCTTGCAGGTAGCGGGACCTTACAATGAGCAGTTCTTC
CASSLQVAGPYNEQFF
>TRBJ2-1|TRBD2|TRBV7-9|NA
TGTGCCAGCAGCGCTCTAGCGGAGAGCTCCTACAATGAGCAGTTCTTC
CASSALAESSYNEQFF
>TRBJ2-1|NA|TRBV21-1|NA
TGTGCCAGCAGCAAATACAGCGGGAGGCACGGAAGGTCCTACAATGAGCAGTTCTTC
CASSKYSGRHGRSYNEQFF
>TRBJ2-5|TRBD2|TRBV5-1|NA
TGCGCCAGCAGTAGCGGGAGAGGGCAAGAGACCCAGTACTTC
CASSSGRGQETQYF
>TRBJ2-2|NA|TRBV7-9|NA
TGTGCCAGCAGCCCCAGGTCGAGCGGGGAGCTGTTTTTT
CASSPRSSGELFF
>TRBJ2-7|NA|TRBV7-9|many
TGTGCCAGCAGCTTCATCCACAGGGGTAGCGGAGGACCAATCTACGAGCAGTACTTC
CASSFIHRGSGGPIYEQYF
>TRBJ2-1|TRBD1|TRBV27|NA
TGTGCCAGCAGTGGAAGGACAGGTTATGCTGAGCAGTTCTTC
CASSGRTGYAEQFF
>TRBJ2-1|TRBD2|TRBV4-2|NA
TGTGCCAGCAGCCATGGAGCGGGAGTATTGAATGAGCAGTTCTTC
CASSHGAGVLNEQFF
>TRBJ2-1|TRBD2|TRBV27|NA
TGTGCCAGCAGTTTCCTTTCCACCCGGACTAGCGGGAACTACAATGAGCAGTTCTTC
CASSFLSTRTSGNYNEQFF
>TRBJ2-1|TRBD2|TRBV7-9|NA
TGTGCCAGCAGGACAAGCGGGAAGGACTACAATGAGCAGTTCTTC
CASRTSGKDYNEQFF
>TRBJ1-6|TRBD1|TRBV9|NA
TGTGCCAGCAGCGTAGATGGACAGGGGGATTCACCCCTCCACTTT
CASSVDGQGDSPLHF
>TRBJ1-1|NA|TRBV7-9|NA
TGTGCCAGCAGCTTACTGGGGCCAGGGACTGAAGCTTTCTTT
CASSLLGPGTEAFF
>TRBJ1-3|NA|TRBV11-3|NA
TGTGCCAGCAGCTTAGGCCTGGGCCTTGGAAACACCATATATTTT
CASSLGLGLGNTIYF
>TRBJ2-2|TRBD2|TRBV10-1|NA
TGCGCCAGCAGTGAGACTAGCGGGATCACCGGGGAGCTGTTTTTT
CASSETSGITGELFF
>TRBJ2-7|TRBD2|TRBV6-4|NA
TGTGCCAGCAGTGACTCGTCGGAGGGAGGGCCTGTGTACGAGCAGTACTTC
CASSDSSEGGPVYEQYF
>TRBJ1-2|TRBD1|TRBV11-2|NA
TGTGCCAGCAGCTCGGACAGGCTGGGGTATGGCTACACCTTC
CASSSDRLGYGYTF
>TRBJ1-2|NA|TRBV24-1|few
TGTGCCACCAGTGATCGGGGGAACGGCTACACCTTC
CATSDRGNGYTF
>TRBJ1-1|NA|TRBV28|NA
TGTGCCAGCAGTCCCTTGAACACTGAAGCTTTCTTT
CASSPLNTEAFF
>TRBJ1-2|NA|TRBV3-1/TRBV3-2|NA
TGTGCCAGCAGCGATCGACATGACTATGGCTACACCTTC
CASSDRHDYGYTF
>TRBJ1-5|NA|TRBV27|NA
TGTGCCAGCAAAAAACAGGGCGGCATTGGCAATCAGCCCCAGCATTTT
CASKKQGGIGNQPQHF
>TRBJ2-1|NA|TRBV4-1|NA
TGCGCCAGCAGCCAAGAAGGGCTGGGGCTGTCCTCCTACAATGAGCAGTTCTTC
CASSQEGLGLSSYNEQFF
>TRBJ1-4|NA|TRBV2|NA
TGTGCAGGGGAGGGTGATCGAAATGAAAAACTGTTTTTT
CAGEGDRNEKLFF
>TRBJ2-2|TRBD1|TRBV24-1|NA
TGTGCCACCAGTGAACGCTGGACAGGGACCGGGGAGCTGTTTTTT
CATSERWTGTGELFF
>TRBJ2-3|NA|TRBV5-1|NA
TGCGCCAGCAGCTTGGACAGGGAAGGGACGCAGTATTTT
CASSLDREGTQYF
>TRBJ1-2|NA|TRBV6-1|NA
TGTGCCAGCAGTGAGACCGGGGTCGTCTATGGCTACACCTTC
CASSETGVVYGYTF
>TRBJ2-3|NA|TRBV5-1|NA
TGCGCCAGCAGCTTGTCGCCTAGCGCAAACACAGATACGCAGTATTTT
CASSLSPSANTDTQYF
>TRBJ2-7|TRBD2|TRBV6-5|once
TGTGACCCCACTAGCGACTCCTACGAGCAGTACTTC
CDPTSDSYEQYF
>TRBJ1-1|NA|TRBV7-2|few
TGTGCCAGCAGCTCCGATGGGGGGGGAAGGGTGAACACTGAAGCTTTCTTT
CASSSDGGGRVNTEAFF
>TRBJ1-2|NA|TRBV7-9|NA
TGTGCCAGCAGCTTAGAGGGAGGCCCCTATGGCTACACCTTC
CASSLEGGPYGYTF
>TRBJ1-2|TRBD1|TRBV5-1|NA
TGCGCCAGCCAGGGACAGGGGTCTTACTCGTATGGCTACACCTTC
CASQGQGSYSYGYTF
>TRBJ1-6|NA|TRBV19|NA
TGTGCCAGTAGGGTCACAGAGTCCTATAATTCACCCCTCCACTTT
CASRVTESYNSPLHF
>TRBJ2-5|NA|TRBV7-3|NA
TGTGCCAGCAGCCAAGGGGCAGACCAAGAGACCCAGTACTTC
CASSQGADQETQYF
>TRBJ2-2|NA|TRBV12-5|NA
TGTGCTAGTGGTAACCTAGCCGGAGGTGACACCGGGGAGCTGTTTTTT
CASGNLAGGDTGELFF
>TRBJ1-4|NA|TRBV12-5|NA
TGTGCTAGTGGAGGCGGGGGAATCGTTGAAGATGAAAAACTGTTTTTT
CASGGGGIVEDEKLFF
>TRBJ2-7|NA|TRBV11-2|NA
TGTGCCAGCAAATCCGGGACATCTGTAGAGCAGTACTTC
CASKSGTSVEQYF
>TRBJ1-5|NA|TRBV10-3|NA
TGTGCCATCAGTGAGGTTACAGGGACCAATCAGCCCCAGCATTTT
CAISEVTGTNQPQHF
>TRBJ2-2|TRBD2|TRBV28|NA
TGTGCCAGCAGTTTCCCAGGCGGCGGGAGGGCCACCGGGGAGCTGTTTTTT
CASSFPGGGRATGELFF
>TRBJ1-1|NA|TRBV27|NA
TGTGCCAGCAGTGCGTTAGGACACTTGAGGAACACTGAAGCTTTCTTT
CASSALGHLRNTEAFF
>TRBJ2-3|NA|TRBV7-2|NA
TGTGCCAGCAGCTTAGCGGGAGAAGATACGCAGTATTTT
CASSLAGEDTQYF
>TRBJ2-2|TRBD2|TRBV19|once
TGTGCCAGTAGGGGGACTAGCGGGAGACCCGGCACCGGGGAGCTGTTTTTT
CASRGTSGRPGTGELFF
>TRBJ1-3|NA|TRBV5-1|NA
TGCGCCAGCAGCTTGGATGGCAGTATCTCTGGAAACACCATATATTTT
CASSLDGSISGNTIYF
>TRBJ1-2|NA|TRBV7-2|NA
TGTGCCAGCAGCTCGAGGTATGGCTACACCTTC
CASSSRYGYTF